This is a list of T cell receptor beta chains from one sample in a study of CD8 T cells in Susac syndrome. TCRdb called the immunoSEQ multiplex PCR reads again in MiXCR, with one record for every CDR3 protein. The table shows about 440,000 distinct CDR3 sequences, with approximately 85% occurring only once. The material sequenced was CD8+ T cells from PBMCs. Receptors were obtained from a human donor with multiple sclerosis. CDR3s include the opening cysteine and the closing phenylalanine or tryptophan. A D gene is named only where the DNA matches it firmly. Where a row states a size, it is once, few, many or the class of an expanded clone; other rows omit it.

J	V	length	size	D	CDR3	DNA
TRBJ1-2	TRBV4-1	14	NA	NA	CASSQVGAVTGYTF	TGCGCCAGCAGCCAAGTCGGGGCTGTCACTGGCTACACCTTC
TRBJ2-1	TRBV19	13	NA	TRBD1	CASTPTGGFEQFF	TGTGCCAGTACCCCTACAGGGGGCTTTGAGCAGTTCTTC
TRBJ1-3	TRBV29-1	13	NA	NA	CSVWTDSGNTIYF	TGCAGCGTCTGGACAGACTCTGGAAACACCATATATTTT
TRBJ2-7	TRBV5-5	14	NA	NA	CASSSRDKLYEQYF	TGTGCCAGCAGCTCCCGGGACAAGCTGTACGAGCAGTACTTC
TRBJ1-1	TRBV19	12	NA	NA	CASSIGFTEAFF	TGTGCCAGTAGTATCGGGTTCACTGAAGCTTTCTTT
TRBJ2-7	TRBV6-7	17	NA	NA	CATRPGCQPTRSYEQYF	TGTGCCACGCGACCAGGATGCCAGCCGACCCGCTCCTACGAGCAGTACTTC
TRBJ1-2	TRBV29-1	15	NA	NA	CSAHITAFPYVGYTF	TGCAGCGCCCATATTACAGCGTTCCCATATGTGGGCTACACCTTC
TRBJ2-4	TRBV6-1	13	few	NA	CASRRYSENIQYF	TGTGCCAGCAGGAGGTATTCGGAAAACATTCAGTACTTC
TRBJ2-1	TRBV6-2/TRBV6-3	16	NA	NA	CASTTGLVASYNEQFF	TGTGCCAGCACTACAGGCCTGGTAGCCTCCTACAATGAGCAGTTCTTC
TRBJ1-1	TRBV6-5	14	NA	NA	CASSYFGVGTEAFF	TGTGCCAGCAGTTATTTCGGGGTTGGCACTGAAGCTTTCTTT
TRBJ2-3	TRBV28	15	NA	NA	CASSLVSGGTDTQYF	TGTGCCAGCAGTTTAGTGTCAGGGGGCACAGATACGCAGTATTTT
TRBJ1-2	TRBV11-2	17	NA	TRBD1	CASSLYRTGGPNYGYTF	TGTGCCAGCAGCTTATATCGGACAGGGGGCCCTAACTATGGCTACACCTTC
TRBJ2-5	TRBV12-3/TRBV12-4	13	NA	NA	CASSPGAASTQYF	TGTGCCAGCAGCCCGGGAGCGGCGTCGACCCAGTACTTC
TRBJ2-7	TRBV5-4	13	NA	NA	CAIRDTRSYEQYF	TGTGCCATCCGAGACACCCGCTCCTACGAGCAGTACTTC
TRBJ2-5	TRBV29-1	12	NA	NA	CSVVDLQETQYF	TGCAGCGTTGTCGACCTTCAAGAGACCCAGTACTTC
TRBJ2-7	TRBV5-4	13	once	NA	CASSFGPGHEQYF	TGTGCCAGCAGCTTTGGTCCAGGGCACGAGCAGTACTTC
TRBJ2-1	TRBV19	13	NA	TRBD2	CATGLAGVNEQFF	TGTGCCACTGGACTAGCGGGAGTCAATGAGCAGTTCTTC
TRBJ1-5	TRBV3-1	14	NA	NA	CASSQDRYNQPQHF	TGTGCCAGCAGCCAAGACCGGTACAATCAGCCCCAGCATTTT